This TCR beta chain was found in a study of pediatric ulcerative colitis. Study-wide points: Clonal expansions reduced rectal repertoire diversity in acute severe colitis. Ulcerative colitis patients shared more blood-rectal clones than controls.

Comments on this clone: Its antigen is unknown.

Looked up from germline, CDR1 is MNHNY and CDR2 is SVGAGI (reference sequence). The CDR3 loop spans 15 amino acids. Trimming left V 6 bases short and J 3 bases short, with 14 bases between. The survey-level immunoSEQ assay was used. Here immunoSEQ multiplex PCR was the method, and the copy in TCRdb shows in-frame clones only, minus some. Found here are over 35,000 clones, approximately 87% of them singletons; the top ten hold about 23%. The sequence was obtained from a girl aged 5 to 17 with moderate ulcerative colitis. The chain links TRBV6-6 to TRBJ2-2; D remains unclear. Sequenced sample: blood. DNA of the CDR3: TGTGCCAGCAGGCGACAAGAGAAGGACACCGGGGAGCTGTTTTTT. Its translation: CASRRQEKDTGELFF.